A single sample gave rise to the 27 T cell receptor beta chains below, sequenced in a study of shared clonotypes between healthy human individuals. TCRdb keeps only in-frame clones here, not all; method: immunoSEQ multiplex PCR. Among approximately 1.5 million clones listed, roughly 98% were seen once. Sequencing used naive CD4+ T cells sorted from blood. Specified subset: CD45RA+ positively selected. Receptor source: a man under 40 in good health.

CDR3 loop: CASSQGILGEQYF. The CDR3 coding sequence is TGCGCCAGCAGCCAGGGAATTTTAGGTGAGCAGTACTTC. This sequence joins TRBV4-1 and TRBJ2-7; D is uncertain. From germline, CDR1 is MGHRA and CDR2 YSYEKL. This CDR3 has 13 amino acids. V lost 3 bases and J lost 7, with 13 bases in between.

This clone was detected once. The DNA of the CDR3 is TGTGCCAGCAGCCCAGGGAGTGCTCACTACAATGAGCAGTTCTTC. This encodes CASSPGSAHYNEQFF. This chain joins TRBV9 and TRBJ2-1, with D possibly being TRBD1 or TRBD2 (5 bases each). This CDR3 contains 15 residues. V lost 4 bases to trimming and J lost 3 bases, with 14 bases between them. Germline assignment: CDR1 SGDLS and CDR2 YYNGEE.

The chain employs TRBV5-1 and TRBJ2-3; 10 nucleotides align to TRBD2. J was trimmed by 2 bases and V by 3 bases; bases with no gene match: 6. The V gene's germline CDR1 is SGHRS and CDR2 YFSETQ. The CDR3 spans 16 residues. CDR3 region: CASSWESGRATDTQYF. CDR3 nucleotides: TGCGCCAGCAGCTGGGAGAGCGGGAGGGCCACAGATACGCAGTATTTT.

The rearrangement uses TRBV11-2 and TRBJ2-1; D uncertain. This CDR3 is built from 16 residues. CDR1 is SGHAT, CDR2 FQNNGV, per germline. Deletions cut 0 bases from V and 0 bases from J, with 9 bases between. The CDR3 loop is CASSLDPGSSYNEQFF. For the CDR3, the DNA is TGTGCCAGCAGCTTAGATCCAGGTAGCTCCTACAATGAGCAGTTCTTC.

The chain joins TRBV4-3 to TRBJ1-2; 7 bases map to TRBD1. The CDR3 is 15 amino acids. V lost 2 bases and J lost 7; bases outside the gene matches: 10. Germline CDR1 LGHNA, CDR2 YSLEER. The CDR3 protein is CASSQNRGLGSGYTF. In DNA form, the CDR3 reads TGCGCCAGCAGCCAAAACAGGGGATTGGGAAGTGGCTACACCTTC.

This clone was picked up one time. This chain uses TRBV29-1 with TRBJ2-1, with D possibly matching TRBD2 (6 bases). CDR1 is SQVTM, CDR2 ANQGSEA, per germline. The CDR3 covers 14 residues. V lost 8 bases to trimming and J lost 0 bases, with 14 bases between them. CDR3 residues: CSLVGGSSYNEQFF. The CDR3 DNA follows: TGCAGCTTGGTAGGAGGGAGCTCCTACAATGAGCAGTTCTTC.

The V call is TRBV6-5, the J call TRBJ2-5, with D tentatively TRBD1 or TRBD2 (5 bases each). Trimming left V 2 bases short and J 2 bases short, with 9 bases between. Germline-derived CDR1 and CDR2 are MNHEY and SVGAGI. The CDR3 extends over 14 amino acids. This chain's CDR3 is CASSYRGGQETQYF. The CDR3 DNA is TGTGCCAGCAGTTACCGGGGCGGTCAAGAGACCCAGTACTTC.

This clone has just one count. Other DNA sequences in the same sample also yield this CDR3. The gene calls are TRBV7-2 and TRBJ2-1, with TRBD2 matching over 8 bases. Unmatched junction bases numbered 3, after V lost 0 bases and J lost 2 bases. The CDR3 consists of 16 residues. Germline CDR1 is SGHTA and CDR2 is FQGNSA. The CDR3 DNA reads as TGTGCCAGCAGCTTAGCCGCGGGAGGCCCCTACAATGAGCAGTTCTTC. It encodes CASSLAAGGPYNEQFF.

The chain joins TRBV7-2 to TRBJ2-3; TRBD2 agrees at 7 bases. Germline V CDR1 and CDR2: SGHTA, FQGNSA. With V trimmed by 5 bases and J by 0 bases, 8 bases remained unmatched. The CDR3 consists of 16 residues. In DNA form, the CDR3 reads TGTGCCAGCAGCCTCGACCTAGCGGCTAGCACAGATACGCAGTATTTT. Protein: CASSLDLAASTDTQYF.

The CDR3 region is CASSLRTSGGSSYNEQFF. CDR3 DNA: TGTGCCAGCAGCCTAAGGACTAGCGGGGGAAGCTCCTACAATGAGCAGTTCTTC. The V gene is TRBV7-8, the J gene TRBJ2-1; 13 nucleotides line up with TRBD2. The CDR3 consists of 18 residues. Losses at the gene ends were 5 bases for V and 0 bases for J; bases not matched to a gene: 7. Germline loops: CDR1 SGHVS, CDR2 FQNEAQ.

The chain couples TRBV5-1 to TRBJ2-1; TRBD1 is a possible D gene (6 bases). CDR1 and CDR2 (germline): SGHRS, YFSETQ. The V gene lost 4 bases and the J gene lost 6 bases, with 14 bases spanning the gap. The CDR3 covers 14 residues. Here the CDR3 reads CASSTGQLGNEQFF. In nucleotides, the CDR3 is TGCGCCAGCAGCACCGGACAGTTGGGCAATGAGCAGTTCTTC.

The chain couples TRBV7-2 to TRBJ2-2, with D uncertain. Per the germline V gene, CDR1 is SGHTA and CDR2 is FQGNSA. The V end lost 5 bases, the J end lost 0 bases, and 13 bases lay between the germline ends. CDR3 size: 16 residues. CDR3 nucleotide sequence: TGTGCCAGCAGCACTACCCCAGGAGCGAACACCGGGGAGCTGTTTTTT. Translating it yields CASSTTPGANTGELFF.

This chain uses TRBV28 with TRBJ2-3; 10 nucleotides align to TRBD2. The CDR3 spans 15 residues. The V gene end was trimmed by 6 bases and the J gene end by 1 base; junction bases not matched to a gene: 4. CDR1 MDHEN and CDR2 SYDVKM come from the germline V gene. This chain's CDR3 is CASSRSGRGTDTQYF. CDR3 bases: TGTGCCAGCAGCCGAAGCGGGAGGGGCACAGATACGCAGTATTTT.

The chain joins TRBV7-7 to TRBJ2-2; weak D call: TRBD2 (5 bases). CDR3 length: 13 amino acids. V was cut by 2 bases and J by 5 bases, with 6 bases left in between. The V gene's germline CDR1 is SSHAT and CDR2 FNYEAQ (reference sequence). The CDR3 DNA reads as TGTGCCAGCAGCTTACGGGAAACCGGGGAGCTGTTTTTT. Its translation: CASSLRETGELFF.

V is TRBV15 and J is TRBJ1-4; 11 positions agree with TRBD1. The V gene end was trimmed by 3 bases and the J gene end by 7 bases; junction bases not matched to a gene: 4. The CDR3 runs 15 residues. Germline V gives CDR1 LNHNV, CDR2 YYDKDF (reference sequence). CDR3 DNA: TGTGCCACCAGCAGGGCGGACAGGGGGCTTGAAAAACTGTTTTTT. Protein: CATSRADRGLEKLFF.

This clone came up once. This chain links TRBV5-5 with TRBJ2-7, with TRBD2 matching over 9 bases. Germline loops: CDR1 SGHKS, CDR2 YYEKEE (reference sequence). The CDR3 runs 16 residues. After removal of 1 base from V and 0 bases from J, the junction contained 5 bases not matched to a gene. The CDR3 DNA follows: TGTGCCAGCAGCTTGAAGGTAGCGGGAGACTCCTACGAGCAGTACTTC. It translates to CASSLKVAGDSYEQYF.

V usage is TRBV16 and J usage is TRBJ1-5; no clear D. Germline loops: CDR1 KGHSY, CDR2 FQNENV. V dropped 2 bases and J dropped 2 bases, with 16 bases sitting between them. The CDR3 consists of 17 residues. The CDR3 DNA follows: TGTGCCAGCAGCCAACCCCCCGGCGGGATAGGCAATCAGCCCCAGCATTTT. It encodes CASSQPPGGIGNQPQHF.

The V and J genes are TRBV5-1 and TRBJ2-2; perhaps TRBD2 as D (6 bases). Germline V CDR1 and CDR2: SGHRS, YFSETQ. V was shortened by 0 bases and J by 0 bases, with 9 bases between the two germline ends. This CDR3 spans 16 amino acids. The CDR3 loop reads CASSLEGGANTGELFF. DNA of the CDR3: TGCGCCAGCAGCTTGGAAGGCGGGGCGAACACCGGGGAGCTGTTTTTT. Full variable domain (outside the CDR3, taken from reference TRBV5-1 and TRBJ2-2): KAGVTQTPRYLIKTRGQQVTLSCSPISGHRSVSWYQQTPGQGLQFLFEYFSETQRNKGNFPGRFSGRQFSNSRSEMNVSTLELGDSALYLCASSLEGGANTGELFFGEGSRLTVL.

The chain uses TRBV5-1 and TRBJ1-2; D call uncertain. This CDR3 spans 14 amino acids. Trimming cost V 0 bases and J 2 bases, with 8 bases left between them. Germline lookup yields CDR1 SGHRS and CDR2 YFSETQ. CDR3 in amino acids: CASSLAHSNYGYTF. CDR3 DNA: TGCGCCAGCAGCTTGGCCCACAGCAACTATGGCTACACCTTC.

This sequence joins TRBV7-9 and TRBJ1-1; D is ambiguous. Germline V lookup: CDR1 SEHNR, CDR2 FQNEAQ (reference sequence). The CDR3 extends over 13 amino acids. With 3 bases removed from V and 2 bases from J, the gap between germline ends came to 7 bases. Written as DNA, the CDR3 is TGTGCCAGCAGCTTCATCGGAAACACTGAAGCTTTCTTT. Translated: CASSFIGNTEAFF.

The V call is TRBV28, the J call TRBJ2-7; D may be TRBD1 or TRBD2 (5 bases each). The CDR3 spans 15 residues. In germline, CDR1 is MDHEN, CDR2 SYDVKM. Trimming shortened V by 6 bases and J by 2 bases, and 17 bases separated the two germline ends. DNA for the CDR3: TGTGCCAGCAGCACACCCGGGGCCACCCCCTACGAGCAGTACTTC. Protein sequence: CASSTPGATPYEQYF. Full variable domain (missing parts from reference TRBV28 and TRBJ2-7): DVKVTQSSRYLVKRTGEKVFLECVQDMDHENMFWYRQDPGLGLRLIYFSYDVKMKEKGDIPEGYSVSREKKERFSLILESASTNQTSMYLCASSTPGATPYEQYFGPGTRLTVT.

The rearrangement links TRBV19 to TRBJ2-1; D is possibly TRBD2 (6 bases). Trimming cost V 6 bases and J 0 bases, with 9 bases left between them. The CDR3 sequence is 14 residues long. Germline CDR1 and CDR2: LNHDA and SQIVND (reference sequence). CDR3 sequence reads: CASRDYLSYNEQFF. The DNA of the CDR3 is TGTGCCAGTAGGGACTACCTCTCCTACAATGAGCAGTTCTTC.

The rearrangement links TRBV28 to TRBJ1-1, with a weak D call TRBD1 (5 bases). Trimming took 6 bases from V and 2 from J, leaving 10 bases between them. The CDR3 runs to 13 residues. Germline V CDR1 and CDR2: MDHEN, SYDVKM. The CDR3 protein is CASRHTGNTEAFF. The CDR3 bases are TGTGCCAGCAGACACACAGGAAACACTGAAGCTTTCTTT.

The CDR3 spells CSVGTSGSRSYNEQFF. CDR3 DNA sequence: TGCAGCGTTGGGACTAGCGGGAGTCGGTCCTACAATGAGCAGTTCTTC. This chain links TRBV29-1 with TRBJ2-1; 13 nucleotides align to TRBD2. The CDR3 consists of 16 residues. V lost 4 bases and J lost 1; bases outside the gene matches: 4. Germline V gene data show CDR1 as SQVTM and CDR2 as ANQGSEA.

This clone was observed a single time. The rearrangement links TRBV30 to TRBJ1-1; D ambiguous. Germline V gives CDR1 GTSNPN, CDR2 SVGIG (reference sequence). Trimming shortened V by 4 bases and J by 6 bases, and 6 bases separated the two germline ends. The CDR3 loop spans 10 amino acids. DNA of the CDR3: TGTGCCTGGAAGAGGGCTGAAGCTTTCTTT. Its translation: CAWKRAEAFF.

V and J are TRBV5-6 and TRBJ2-7; 10 nucleotides match TRBD1. Germline assignment: CDR1 SGHDT and CDR2 YYEEEE. This CDR3 region has 17 residues. Trimming at V came to 4 bases and at J to 4 bases, leaving 14 bases not matched to a gene. CDR3 amino acids: CASSLPRGQGPGYEQYF. The CDR3, as DNA: TGTGCCAGCAGCCTTCCCCGGGGACAGGGGCCTGGGTACGAGCAGTACTTC. Drawing the rest from reference TRBV5-6 and TRBJ2-7, the complete variable domain is DAGVTQSPTHLIKTRGQQVTLRCSPKSGHDTVSWYQQALGQGPQFIFQYYEEEERQRGNFPDRFSGHQFPNYSSELNVNALLLGDSALYLCASSLPRGQGPGYEQYFGPGTRLTVT.

The V and J genes are TRBV30 and TRBJ2-2; D is undetermined. V lost 7 bases and J lost 8, with 8 bases in between. CDR1 and CDR2 (germline): GTSNPN, SVGIG (reference sequence). CDR3 size: 10 residues. The CDR3 DNA is TGTGCCTCAGCTTGGGGGGAGCTGTTTTTT. Encoded protein: CASAWGELFF.